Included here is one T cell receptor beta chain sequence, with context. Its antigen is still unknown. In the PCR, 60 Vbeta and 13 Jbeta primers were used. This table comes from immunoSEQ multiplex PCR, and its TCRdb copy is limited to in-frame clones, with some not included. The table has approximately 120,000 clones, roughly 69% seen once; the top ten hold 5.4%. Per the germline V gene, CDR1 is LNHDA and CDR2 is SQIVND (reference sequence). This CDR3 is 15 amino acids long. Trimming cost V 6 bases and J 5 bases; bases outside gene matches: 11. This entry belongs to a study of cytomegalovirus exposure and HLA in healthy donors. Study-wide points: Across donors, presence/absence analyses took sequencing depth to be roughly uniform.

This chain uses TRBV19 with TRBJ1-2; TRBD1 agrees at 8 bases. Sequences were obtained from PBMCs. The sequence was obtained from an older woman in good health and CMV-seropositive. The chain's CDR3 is CASSPPRQGPYGYTF. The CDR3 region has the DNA TGTGCCAGTAGCCCCCCCCGACAGGGGCCGTATGGCTACACCTTC. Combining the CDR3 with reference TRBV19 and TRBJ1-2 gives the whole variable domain DGGITQSPKYLFRKEGQNVTLSCEQNLNHDAMYWYRQDPGQGLRLIYYSQIVNDFQKGDIAEGYSVSREKKESFPLTVTSAQKNPTAFYLCASSPPRQGPYGYTFGSGTRLTVV.